Detailed here is one TCR beta chain. As yet, its antigen is unknown. The data derive from a study of CD8 T cells in ankylosing spondylitis. General study points: A TCR beta motif of eight highly homologous variants appeared characteristic of ankylosing spondylitis blood.

TCRdb used MiXCR to reprocess the 5' RACE reads, holding one entry per CDR3 protein. The sample yields 200,000 or so distinct CDR3 sequences, roughly 24% seen once. The TCR comes from a male donor with ankylosing spondylitis or in good health (not recorded which). What was sequenced was blood, either unsorted or a sorted T cell fraction (not recorded which).

The chain's CDR3 is CASSSMGTSRNTQYF. As DNA, the CDR3 is TGTGCCAGCAGTTCTATGGGGACTAGCCGTAACACGCAGTATTTT. This rearrangement joins TRBV12-3 or TRBV12-4 to TRBJ2-3; TRBD2 matches 9 bases. This CDR3 contains 15 residues. Trimming took 4 bases from V and 9 from J; bases not matched to a gene: 11.